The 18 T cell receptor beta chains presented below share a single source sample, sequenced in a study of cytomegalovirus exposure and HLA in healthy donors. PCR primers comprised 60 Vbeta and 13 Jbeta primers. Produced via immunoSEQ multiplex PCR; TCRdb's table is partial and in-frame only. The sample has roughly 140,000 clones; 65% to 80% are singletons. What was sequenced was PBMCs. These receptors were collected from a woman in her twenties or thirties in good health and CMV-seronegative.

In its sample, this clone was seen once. The CDR3 DNA reads as TGTGCCAGCAGTGATTGGGGCGAGAACACTGAAGCTTTCTTT. Its translation is CASSDWGENTEAFF. The chain joins TRBV2 to TRBJ1-1; D may be TRBD1 (5 bases). CDR3 size: 14 residues. Per germline, CDR1 SNHLY and CDR2 FYNNEI. V was cut by 3 bases and J by 1 base, with 9 bases left in between.

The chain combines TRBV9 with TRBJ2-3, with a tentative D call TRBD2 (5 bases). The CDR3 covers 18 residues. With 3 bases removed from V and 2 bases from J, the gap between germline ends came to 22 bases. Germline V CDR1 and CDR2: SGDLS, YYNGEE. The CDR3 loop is CASSATLGASRTTDTQYF. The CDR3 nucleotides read TGTGCCAGCAGCGCCACCTTAGGAGCTAGCAGAACCACAGATACGCAGTATTTT.

The CDR3 bases are TGTGCCAGCAGCTTAATCCCCCTTAACGGGGGGGGCTCGGCAGATACGCAGTATTTT. Translating it yields CASSLIPLNGGGSADTQYF. The chain carries TRBV7-8 and TRBJ2-3; 8 positions match TRBD2. V lost 2 bases and J lost 4; bases outside the gene matches: 17. The CDR3 sequence is 19 residues long. The germline V gene encodes CDR1 SGHVS and CDR2 FQNEAQ.

The DNA of the CDR3 is TGCGCCAGCAGCATAGGGGACAGCGGAAACACCATATATTTT. Protein sequence: CASSIGDSGNTIYF. The chain links TRBV5-1 to TRBJ1-3; 7 nucleotides line up with TRBD1. Germline V gives CDR1 SGHRS, CDR2 YFSETQ. There are 14 residues in the CDR3. J gave up 4 bases and V 4 bases, and 5 bases lay outside the gene matches. The variable domain in full, completed from reference TRBV5-1 and TRBJ1-3, reads KAGVTQTPRYLIKTRGQQVTLSCSPISGHRSVSWYQQTPGQGLQFLFEYFSETQRNKGNFPGRFSGRQFSNSRSEMNVSTLELGDSALYLCASSIGDSGNTIYFGEGSWLTVV.

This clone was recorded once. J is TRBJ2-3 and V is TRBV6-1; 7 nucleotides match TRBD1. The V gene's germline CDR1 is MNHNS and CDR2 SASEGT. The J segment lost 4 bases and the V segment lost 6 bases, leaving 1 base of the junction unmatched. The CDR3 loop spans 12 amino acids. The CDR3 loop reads CASRRGPDTQYF. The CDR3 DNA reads TGTGCCAGCAGAAGGGGGCCAGATACGCAGTATTTT.

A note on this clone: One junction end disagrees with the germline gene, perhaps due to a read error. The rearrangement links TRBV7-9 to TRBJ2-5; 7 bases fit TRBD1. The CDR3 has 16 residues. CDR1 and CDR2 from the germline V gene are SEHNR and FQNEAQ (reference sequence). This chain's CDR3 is CSSSFLTGIPDWPQYF. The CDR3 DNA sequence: TGTTCCAGCAGCTTCCTGACAGGGATTCCCGATTGGCCCCAGTACTTC.

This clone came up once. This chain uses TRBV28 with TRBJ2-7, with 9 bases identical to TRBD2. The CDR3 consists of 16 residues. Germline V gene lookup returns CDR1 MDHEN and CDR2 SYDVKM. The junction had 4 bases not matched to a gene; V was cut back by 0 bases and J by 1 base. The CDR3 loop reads CASSLWATSGSYEQYF. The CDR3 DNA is TGTGCCAGCAGTTTATGGGCGACTAGCGGATCCTACGAGCAGTACTTC.

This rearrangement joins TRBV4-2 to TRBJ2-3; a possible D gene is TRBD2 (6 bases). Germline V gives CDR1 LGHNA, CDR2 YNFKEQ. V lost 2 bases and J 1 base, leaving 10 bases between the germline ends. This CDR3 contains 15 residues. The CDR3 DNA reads TGTGCCAGCAGCCAAAATGGCGGGGGCACAGATACGCAGTATTTT. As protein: CASSQNGGGTDTQYF.

The CDR3 loop reads CASSLSYEQYF. The CDR3 region has the DNA TGTGCCAGCAGCCTCTCCTACGAGCAGTACTTC. J is TRBJ2-7 and V is TRBV2; D is ambiguous. Trimming took 6 bases from V and 0 from J, leaving 3 bases between them. The CDR3 sequence is 11 residues long. CDR1 is SNHLY and CDR2 is FYNNEI in the germline V gene.

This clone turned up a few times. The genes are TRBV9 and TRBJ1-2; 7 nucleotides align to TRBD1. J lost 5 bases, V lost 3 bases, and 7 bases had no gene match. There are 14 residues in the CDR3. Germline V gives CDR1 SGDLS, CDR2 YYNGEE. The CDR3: CASSGRDSVYGYTF. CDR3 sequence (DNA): TGTGCCAGCAGCGGCCGGGACAGTGTATATGGCTACACCTTC.

The CDR3 here is CASSRLSGGAWEQYV. In DNA, the CDR3 is TGTGCCAGCAGTCGGCTTAGCGGGGGGGCCTGGGAGCAGTACGTC. The V gene is TRBV2, the J gene TRBJ2-7; 11 nucleotides line up with TRBD2. Germline V gene sequence: CDR1 SNHLY, CDR2 FYNNEI. The CDR3 is 15 amino acids. The ends lost 5 bases at V and 7 bases at J; junction bases unmatched: 10.

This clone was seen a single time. In nucleotides, the CDR3 is TGTGCCAGTAGGGTGACGCCGGGACAGGGGGATGGCTACACCTTC. It translates to CASRVTPGQGDGYTF. J is TRBJ1-2 and V is TRBV19; 11 nucleotides line up with TRBD1. The junction had 9 bases not matched to a gene; V was cut back by 6 bases and J by 6 bases. Per the germline V gene, CDR1 is LNHDA and CDR2 is SQIVND (reference sequence). This CDR3 has 15 amino acids.

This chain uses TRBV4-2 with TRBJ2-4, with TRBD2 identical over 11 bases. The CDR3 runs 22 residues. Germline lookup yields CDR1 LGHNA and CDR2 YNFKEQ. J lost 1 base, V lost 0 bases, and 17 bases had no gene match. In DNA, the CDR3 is TGTGCCAGCAGCCAAGATCTGGGAACTAGCGGGAGTTTTAGTGGGGCCAAAAACATTCAGTACTTC. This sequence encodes CASSQDLGTSGSFSGAKNIQYF.

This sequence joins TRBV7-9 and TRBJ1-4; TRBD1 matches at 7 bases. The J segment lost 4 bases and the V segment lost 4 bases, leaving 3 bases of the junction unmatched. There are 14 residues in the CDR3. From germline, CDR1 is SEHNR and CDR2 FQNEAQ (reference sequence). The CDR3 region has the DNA TGTGCCAGCAGCTCGGGACAGCTTAATGAAAAACTGTTTTTT. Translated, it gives CASSSGQLNEKLFF.

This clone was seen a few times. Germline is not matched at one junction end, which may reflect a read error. The CDR3 spells CASSTPGQYYEQYF. Here the CDR3 DNA reads TGTGCCAGCTCAACACCGGGACAGTACTACGAGCAGTACTTC. This chain joins TRBV18 and TRBJ2-7; the match to TRBD1 covers 7 bases. The CDR3 consists of 14 residues. CDR1 is KGHSH and CDR2 is LQKENI in the germline V gene.

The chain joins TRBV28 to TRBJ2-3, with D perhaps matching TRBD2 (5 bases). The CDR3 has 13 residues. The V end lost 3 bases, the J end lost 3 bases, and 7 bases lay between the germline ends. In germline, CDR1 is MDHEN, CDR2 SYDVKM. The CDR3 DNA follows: TGTGCCAGCAGTTTTGGCGGGACAGATACGCAGTATTTT. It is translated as CASSFGGTDTQYF.

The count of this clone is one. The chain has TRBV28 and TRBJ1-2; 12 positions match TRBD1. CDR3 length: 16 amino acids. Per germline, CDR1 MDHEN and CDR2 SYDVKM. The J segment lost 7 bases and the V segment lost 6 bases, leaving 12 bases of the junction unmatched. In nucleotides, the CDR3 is TGTGCCAGCAGACTCCGGGACAGGGGGCGCCCCGGTGGCTACACCTTC. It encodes CASRLRDRGRPGGYTF.

CDR3 region: CASSLAATNEKLFF. The DNA for the CDR3 is TGTGCCAGCAGCTTAGCGGCAACTAATGAAAAACTGTTTTTT. The rearrangement links TRBV11-2 to TRBJ1-4; no reliable D call. Germline CDR1 is SGHAT and CDR2 is FQNNGV. The V gene lost 1 base and the J gene lost 0 bases, with 3 bases spanning the gap. The CDR3 is made up of 14 amino acids.